The 20 T cell receptor beta chains below all came from one sample that was sequenced in a study of cytomegalovirus exposure and HLA in healthy donors. 60 Vbeta and 13 Jbeta primers were used in PCR. Assay: immunoSEQ multiplex PCR; the TCRdb copy retains only in-frame clones and omits some. This sample's clone table lists 130,000 to 150,000 clones. Input material: PBMCs. The source of these receptors is a male donor in good health and CMV-seronegative.

This CDR3 reads CASSYSVAGGPNEQFF. The CDR3 region has the DNA TGTGCCAGCAGTTACTCGGTTGCGGGGGGCCCCAATGAGCAGTTCTTC. The rearrangement joins TRBV6-6 to TRBJ2-1; TRBD2 aligns across 8 bases. Germline CDR1 MNHNY, CDR2 SVGAGI (reference sequence). The CDR3 is made up of 16 amino acids. V was clipped by 0 bases and J by 6 bases; unmatched bases: 7.

The chain joins TRBV6-5 to TRBJ1-2, with 8 nucleotides matching TRBD1. From germline, CDR1 is MNHEY and CDR2 SVGAGI. V dropped 6 bases and J dropped 3; count of bases not matched to a gene: 6. CDR3 length: 14 amino acids. The CDR3 is CASSRPTGDYGYTF. As DNA, the CDR3 is TGTGCCAGCAGCCGTCCGACAGGGGACTATGGCTACACCTTC.

The V call is TRBV18, the J call TRBJ1-2; 8 nucleotides agree with TRBD1. Per the germline V gene, CDR1 is KGHSH and CDR2 is LQKENI. The V and J ends lost 4 bases and 4 bases, in that order; junction bases with no gene match: 8. The CDR3 length is 15 residues. The CDR3 DNA reads as TGTGCCAGCTCACGATCGGGACAGGAGTTCTATGGCTACACCTTC. It codes for CASSRSGQEFYGYTF. Based on the CDR3 plus reference TRBV18 and TRBJ1-2, the full variable domain is NAGVMQNPRHLVRRRGQEARLRCSPMKGHSHVYWYRQLPEEGLKFMVYLQKENIIDESGMPKERFSAEFPKEGPSILRIQQVVRGDSAAYFCASSRSGQEFYGYTFGSGTRLTVV.

This chain connects TRBV9 to TRBJ2-5, with 15 bases lining up with TRBD2. V lost 3 bases and J lost 9; bases outside the gene matches: 12. Germline loops: CDR1 SGDLS, CDR2 YYNGEE. The CDR3 is 17 residues long. The CDR3 loop reads CASSAGTGTSGRRAQYF. The CDR3 nucleotides are TGTGCCAGCAGCGCGGGGACCGGGACTAGCGGGAGGAGGGCCCAGTACTTC.

The chain is built from TRBV30 and TRBJ2-5; TRBD2 is a possible D gene (6 bases). V gave up 2 bases and J gave up 7 bases, with 14 bases separating them. The CDR3 runs to 13 residues. Germline CDR1 reads GTSNPN; CDR2 reads SVGIG (reference sequence). The CDR3 is CAWSIGGVGTQYF. In DNA form, the CDR3 reads TGTGCCTGGAGTATCGGCGGGGTGGGGACCCAGTACTTC. Based on the CDR3 plus reference TRBV30 and TRBJ2-5, the full variable domain is SQTIHQWPATLVQPVGSPLSLECTVEGTSNPNLYWYRQAAGRGLQLLFYSVGIGQISSEVPQNLSASRPQDRQFILSSKKLLLSDSGFYLCAWSIGGVGTQYFGPGTRLLVL.

The chain carries TRBV6-1 and TRBJ1-1; no firm D call. There are 11 residues in the CDR3. Trimming stripped 8 bases from V and 1 base from J, with 5 bases between. CDR1 and CDR2 (germline): MNHNS, SASEGT. CDR3 nucleotides: TGTGCCAGCGGTAGGAACACTGAAGCTTTCTTT. Translated: CASGRNTEAFF.

The chain couples TRBV6-5 to TRBJ2-5; 11 positions match TRBD1. Trimming at V came to 5 bases and at J to 5 bases, leaving 7 bases not matched to a gene. There are 15 residues in the CDR3. Per germline, CDR1 MNHEY and CDR2 SVGAGI. The CDR3 DNA follows: TGTGCCAGCAGTGCCGGACAGGGGGCAGTGGAGACCCAGTACTTC. Translation: CASSAGQGAVETQYF.

The chain uses TRBV20-1 and TRBJ2-3; no definite D call. The V gene lost 4 bases and the J gene lost 6 bases, with 5 bases spanning the gap. Germline CDR1 and CDR2: DFQATT and SNEGSKA (reference sequence). The CDR3 runs to 10 residues. The CDR3 DNA is TGCAGTGCTATTGGCGATACGCAGTATTTT. Amino acids: CSAIGDTQYF.

The chain couples TRBV5-1 to TRBJ2-7; D is perhaps TRBD1 (6 bases). The germline V and J ends were trimmed by 4 bases and 0 bases, with 14 bases remaining between them. The germline V gene has CDR1 SGHRS and CDR2 YFSETQ. The CDR3 is 15 residues long. Here the CDR3 DNA reads TGCGCCAGCAGCCCTGGACAGAGCGGCTCCTACGAGCAGTACTTC. Protein product: CASSPGQSGSYEQYF.

The rearrangement links TRBV11-2 to TRBJ2-5, with 7 bases matching TRBD1. J lost 0 bases, V lost 5 bases, and 3 bases had no gene match. This CDR3 comprises 14 residues. Germline V gene data show CDR1 as SGHAT and CDR2 as FQNNGV. The CDR3 nucleotides read TGTGCCAGCAGCGGGGGACAGTACCAAGAGACCCAGTACTTC. Its protein product is CASSGGQYQETQYF.

CDR3: CASSLAPGLSYEQYF. CDR3 nucleotides: TGTGCCAGCAGTTTGGCGCCAGGGCTATCCTACGAGCAGTACTTC. V and J are TRBV27 and TRBJ2-7, with D tentatively TRBD1 (5 bases). The germline V and J ends were trimmed by 3 bases and 1 base, with 13 bases remaining between them. The V gene's germline CDR1 is MNHEY and CDR2 SMNVEV (reference sequence). There are 15 residues in the CDR3.

V and J are TRBV5-1 and TRBJ2-1; 12 nucleotides align to TRBD2. This CDR3 spans 16 amino acids. The J segment lost 5 bases and the V segment lost 4 bases, leaving 7 bases of the junction unmatched. Germline V lookup: CDR1 SGHRS, CDR2 YFSETQ. In nucleotides, the CDR3 is TGCGCCAGCAGCGCCATAACTAGCGGGGGGAACAATGAGCAGTTCTTC. Protein sequence: CASSAITSGGNNEQFF.

This chain connects TRBV7-2 to TRBJ2-3; no reliable D call. Germline CDR1 SGHTA, CDR2 FQGNSA. The CDR3 runs 12 residues. The V end lost 5 bases, the J end lost 2 bases, and 5 bases lay between the germline ends. The CDR3 sequence: CASSQSTDTQYF. CDR3 bases: TGTGCCAGCAGCCAGTCCACAGATACGCAGTATTTT.

The J gene is TRBJ2-1, the V gene TRBV6-6; no definite D call. V lost 6 bases to trimming and J lost 5 bases, with 20 bases between them. Germline V gene sequence: CDR1 MNHNY, CDR2 SVGAGI (reference sequence). The CDR3 sequence is 16 residues long. This CDR3 is CASSPLSLSFNNEQFF. The CDR3 DNA reads TGTGCCAGCAGCCCCTTGTCCCTAAGCTTCAACAATGAGCAGTTCTTC.

V gene TRBV18 combines with J gene TRBJ1-1; D is possibly TRBD1 (6 bases). With 4 bases removed from V and 4 bases from J, the gap between germline ends came to 10 bases. The CDR3 has 13 residues. CDR1 KGHSH and CDR2 LQKENI come from the germline V gene. DNA of the CDR3: TGTGCCAGCTCACTATTACAGGGCACTGAAGCTTTCTTT. Translated: CASSLLQGTEAFF.

CDR3 amino acids: CASSTRGKWDTEAFF. The CDR3 DNA follows: TGTGCCAGCAGTACCCGGGGAAAATGGGACACTGAAGCTTTCTTT. The rearrangement uses TRBV28 and TRBJ1-1; D ambiguous. The CDR3 consists of 15 residues. The germline V and J ends were trimmed by 5 bases and 3 bases, with 16 bases remaining between them. The germline gives CDR1 MDHEN, CDR2 SYDVKM.

The rearrangement uses TRBV5-6 and TRBJ2-1; weak D call: TRBD2 (5 bases). Trimming took off 3 bases at V and 8 bases at J, with 12 bases between the two ends. CDR3 length equals 13 residues. Germline loops: CDR1 SGHDT, CDR2 YYEEEE. CDR3: CASSSWVSDEQFF. The DNA for the CDR3 is TGTGCCAGCAGCTCTTGGGTTAGCGATGAGCAGTTCTTC. Supplemented by reference TRBV5-6 and TRBJ2-1, the full variable domain reads DAGVTQSPTHLIKTRGQQVTLRCSPKSGHDTVSWYQQALGQGPQFIFQYYEEEERQRGNFPDRFSGHQFPNYSSELNVNALLLGDSALYLCASSSWVSDEQFFGPGTRLTVL.

The V call is TRBV30, the J call TRBJ2-6, with TRBD1 matching over 7 bases. In germline, CDR1 is GTSNPN, CDR2 SVGIG (reference sequence). This CDR3 has 18 amino acids. V shed 0 bases, J shed 0 bases, and the junction held 8 bases outside the gene matches. The CDR3 DNA follows: TGTGCCTGGAGTGTACGGGACAGACACCTCTCTGGGGCCAACGTCCTGACTTTC. This codes for CAWSVRDRHLSGANVLTF.

V and J are TRBV18 and TRBJ2-3; 7 bases match TRBD1. V was pared by 3 bases and J by 2 bases, with 14 bases of the junction left unmatched. Germline values: CDR1 KGHSH, CDR2 LQKENI. The CDR3 contains 18 residues. CDR3 sequence: CASSPFEGAALFTDTQYF. In nucleotides, the CDR3 is TGTGCCAGCTCACCTTTTGAGGGGGCCGCCCTATTCACAGATACGCAGTATTTT.

The rearrangement joins TRBV10-3 to TRBJ2-2; TRBD2 might be the D (6 bases). V lost 11 bases and J lost 2, with 18 bases in between. Germline V lookup: CDR1 ENHRY, CDR2 SYGVKD. The CDR3 has 15 residues. The CDR3 spells CAFRASSENTGELFF. CDR3 sequence (DNA): TGTGCCTTTCGGGCCTCTAGCGAAAACACCGGGGAGCTGTTTTTT.